This T cell receptor (beta chain) was documented in a study of cytomegalovirus exposure and HLA in healthy donors. The protocol was immunoSEQ multiplex PCR, while the TCRdb copy is restricted to in-frame clones and leaves out a portion. Seen here are some 110,000 clones, around nine tenths observed once, and the top ten hold approximately 4.5%. This CDR3 region has 13 residues. CDR1 is LGHNA, CDR2 YNFKEQ, per germline. Trimming pared 0 bases from V and 10 bases from J, leaving 13 bases between. This TCR was sampled from a young man in good health and CMV-seropositive. The V and J genes are TRBV4-2 and TRBJ2-7; D gene ambiguous. Input material: PBMCs. CDR3 nucleotide sequence: TGTGCCAGCAGCCAAGATTTGGGCCAGGCCCAGTACTTC. Its protein product is CASSQDLGQAQYF.